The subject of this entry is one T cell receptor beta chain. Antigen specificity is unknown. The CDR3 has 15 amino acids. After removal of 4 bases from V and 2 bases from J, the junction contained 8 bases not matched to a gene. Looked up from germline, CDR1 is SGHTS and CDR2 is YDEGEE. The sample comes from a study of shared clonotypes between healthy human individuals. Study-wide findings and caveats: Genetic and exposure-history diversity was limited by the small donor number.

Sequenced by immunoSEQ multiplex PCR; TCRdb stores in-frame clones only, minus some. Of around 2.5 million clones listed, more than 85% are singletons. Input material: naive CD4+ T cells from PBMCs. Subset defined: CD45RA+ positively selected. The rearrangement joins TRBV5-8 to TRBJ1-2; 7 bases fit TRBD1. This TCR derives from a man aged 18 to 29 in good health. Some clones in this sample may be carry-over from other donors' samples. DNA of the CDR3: TGTGCCAGCAGCGTCGGCGACAGGGCCAACTATGGCTACACCTTC. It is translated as CASSVGDRANYGYTF.